What follows is one TCR beta chain and its context. This clonotype was seen many times. Which antigen it targets is not known. One base away there is no much larger clone; base qualities are not given. Reads for this sample came from an Illumina NovaSeq 6000. TCR cDNA was synthesized by 5'RACE template switching, through which a universal primer site and unique molecular identifiers were introduced. Priming for cDNA synthesis came from both the TCR alpha and TCR beta constant segments. Library amplification involved two PCR steps, and the second step added sample barcodes and sequencing adapters. Sequencing of libraries was performed on Illumina HiSeq 2500 (2x100 bp) or NovaSeq (2x150 bp). As for how the authors treated the data: MIGEC was used to demultiplex reads and collapse the reads into UMI consensus sequences, and MiXCR was used for V(D)J alignment. Clonotypes responding to the vaccine were identified with edgeR on replicate PBMC samples, with the criteria of FDR below 0.01 and a log2 fold change above 5 up to day 15. Each bulk clonotype was labeled CD4 or CD8 based on which sequenced repertoire, CD4 or CD8, contained the clonotype at higher abundance. TCRdb trimmed public reads at Q25 via fastp, called clones via MiXCR and kept in-frame beta chains. Each CDR3 protein appears once, grouped with its most common genes and DNA. The V and J calls come from TCRdb's annotation, not from the publication. The sample data list 250,000 or so distinct CDR3 sequences, and 3.6% of these were observed just once. In total, the top ten clones hold over 15% of the sample.

At the junction V is shortened by 6 bases and J by 4 bases, with 6 bases in between. The CDR3, from cysteine to phenylalanine, totals 11 residues. Only the CDR3 portion is preserved as DNA: 33 bases, with reading frame beginning at the first base. These data come from a study of T cells after yellow fever vaccination (dated by TCRdb to between 2018 and 2021). Study-level background: The SMART-Seq v4 Ultra Low Input RNA kit was used to prepare libraries from fractions with low cell numbers. The cohort comprised two healthy male donors, one aged 18 to 30 and one aged 30 to 40 years. Blood was drawn at multiple timepoints before and after primary and secondary immunization, with bulk PBMC replicates and cell subsets isolated. To follow T-cell clones before and after both primary and booster YFV17D yellow fever vaccination, bulk TCR alpha and beta repertoires underwent longitudinal sequencing. Points the paper makes about the study in general: Most clones expanded after primary vaccination (almost 97% of CD4 and 88% of CD8) were re-detected after the booster, suggesting that broad memory maintenance occurred. Because abundant contaminating clonotypes from the bulk population could be contained in FACS-sorted repertoires, computational filtering was required. The secondary T-cell response was weaker than the primary response but faster, peaking on day 5 instead of day 15. A small share of clonotypes was detected in both CD4 and CD8 compartments, with the overlap likely arising from convergent recombination. The study included only two donors, which limits how far the findings can be generalized.

The intended sense of this specimen's treatment or condition label: live attenuated yellow fever vaccine strain. At each blood-draw timepoint, two biological replicates of bulk PBMCs were collected. PBMCs were isolated from peripheral blood using a standard Ficoll-Paque protocol. TriZol was used to extract RNA from bulk PBMCs, from CD4 and CD8 fractions, and from dextramer-positive and dextramer-negative fractions. This chain joins TRBV12-3 or TRBV12-4 to TRBJ1-2; the D segment cannot be called with confidence. The material sequenced was PBMCs, taken 15 days after the yellow fever booster vaccination. The receptor was derived from a man aged 18 to 35 who received the YFV17D yellow fever vaccine. This receptor carries the CDR3 CASSKSYGYTF. The DNA sequence is as follows: TGTGCCAGCAGCAAGTCCTATGGCTACACCTTC.